These 3 T cell receptor beta chains were sequenced from one sample in a study of blood T cells in healthy people across ages. For the second PCR, which ran for 7 to 11 cycles, a sample-barcoded 5' primer and a J-beta primer mix were used. TCRdb re-called the 5' RACE reads with MiXCR, one entry per CDR3 protein. The sample contains 1 million to 1.2 million distinct CDR3 sequences, around two fifths of which appear only once. Sample: blood. Source of these receptors: a man aged 18 to 29 in good health.

The chain links TRBV20-1 to TRBJ2-3; 8 bases are shared with TRBD2. The CDR3 is 12 amino acids. V gave up 5 bases and J gave up 4 bases; unmatched junction bases: 2. Per germline, CDR1 DFQATT and CDR2 SNEGSKA (reference sequence). This CDR3 is CSAQAGADTQYF. The CDR3 region has the DNA TGCAGTGCTCAAGCGGGGGCAGATACGCAGTATTTT.

This clonotype was found a few times. The chain combines TRBV19 with TRBJ1-2, with D uncertain. The CDR3 is 12 amino acids. V shed 8 bases and J shed 4 bases, with 11 bases lying between them. Germline-derived CDR1 and CDR2 are LNHDA and SQIVND (reference sequence). The CDR3 bases are TGTGCCAGTCAGGAAGGCCTCTATGGCTACACCTTC. Protein sequence: CASQEGLYGYTF.

The gene calls are TRBV25-1 and TRBJ1-4; D is unresolved. V lost 3 bases to trimming and J lost 7 bases, with 15 bases between them. Per germline, CDR1 MGHDK and CDR2 SYGVNS. The CDR3 is 15 residues long. The chain's CDR3 is CASSDRGRFTEKLFF. The CDR3 bases are TGTGCCAGCAGTGATCGCGGTCGTTTTACTGAAAAACTGTTTTTT.